This T cell receptor beta chain was identified in a study of blood T cell repertoires in COVID-19 (dated by TCRdb to 2019 to 2021). For the wider study: Samples covering the acute and convalescent phases of COVID-19 were provided by collaborators in the United States, Italy and Spain. The material from the prospective study consisted of cDNA or gDNA derived from T cells, B-cell-depleted T cells, or PBMCs. Samples were obtained from the ongoing ImmuneRACE study (first 160 participants) and from approximately 1,200 subjects provided by 6 global collaborators. A de-identified subject ID, COVID-19 status, age in years and sex were almost always included in the sample metadata. Subjects who had been exposed to COVID-19, were actively infected with it, or had recovered from it provided the deeply sampled blood TCRbeta repertoires that made up the dataset. The repertoires were released in a freely available public database intended as a resource for research on the immune response to SARS-CoV-2. Where available, HLA class I and class II types were taken from metadata supplied by the sample provider and were not determined by assay-based typing.

One collaborating source in Seattle enrolled patients during active infection and followed them longitudinally through the course of disease. Each collaborating institution followed its own protocols to collect whole blood in K2EDTA tubes. For TCRbeta analysis, collaborators shipped samples in one of three forms: frozen whole blood, isolated PBMCs, or DNA extracted from either of those sample types. TCRbeta CDR3 regions were amplified from genomic DNA by means of the immunoSEQ Assay, a bias-controlled multiplex PCR. Per the original workflow: Nucleated cell counts per sample were estimated from amplification of reference gene primers within the assay. To quantify the absolute abundance of each unique TCRbeta CDR3 rearrangement, sequence reads were collapsed and filtered. Productive Simpson clonality was computed per sample as the square root of Simpson's diversity index over productive rearrangements. The clones in this table, taken by TCRdb from immuneACCESS, are in-frame only. Not every clone is retained; where verified, under half of the shortfall comes from an unresolved V gene, and the cause of the rest is unknown. Clonal size and the V and J genes are those of that table, whereas D and trimming came from the DNA. In all, the sample holds more than 95,000 clones, and approximately 85% of those were seen once. Of the sample, 3.2% is held by the ten largest clones.

This clone was seen more than once but under ten times. Which antigen it targets is not known. No clone much larger than this one lies a single base away; base qualities are absent. The same CDR3 can be traced to other DNA sequences in this sample. The CDR3 sequence holds 12 residues, the cysteine and phenylalanine included. The only DNA kept is the CDR3, 36 bases in frame from the first base. Relative to germline, V is 6 bases shorter and J is 0 bases shorter, with 6 bases between their ends. Sequences MDHEN (CDR1) and SYDVKM (CDR2) are obtained from the germline V gene. The study at large found these results: How much clinical and demographic metadata was included differed by source and by participant, and the metadata was provided uncurated.

The source of this sequence is a woman of 80 years or more with COVID-19, enrolled during active disease. The chain is made from TRBV28 and TRBJ2-7; the D gene is unclear. Sample: peripheral blood. The CDR3: CASSFSSYEQYF. The sequenced DNA is TGTGCCAGCAGCTTCTCCTCCTACGAGCAGTACTTC.